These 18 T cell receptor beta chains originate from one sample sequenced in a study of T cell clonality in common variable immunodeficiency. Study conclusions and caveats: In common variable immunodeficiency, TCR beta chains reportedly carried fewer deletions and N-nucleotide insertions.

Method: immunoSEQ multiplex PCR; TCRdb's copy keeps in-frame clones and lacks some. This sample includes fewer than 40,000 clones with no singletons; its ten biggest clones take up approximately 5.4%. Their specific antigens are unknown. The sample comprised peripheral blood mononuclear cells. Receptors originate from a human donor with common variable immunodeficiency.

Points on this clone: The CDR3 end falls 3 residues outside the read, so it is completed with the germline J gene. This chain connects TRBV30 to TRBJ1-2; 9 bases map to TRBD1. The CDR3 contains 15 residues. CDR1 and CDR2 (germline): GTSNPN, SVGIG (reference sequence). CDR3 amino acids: CAWSASTGGRWGYTF. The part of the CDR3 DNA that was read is TGTGCCTGGAGTGCGTCTACAGGGGGCCGGTGGGGC.

The CDR3 DNA, read in part, is TGCAGTGCTAGACAGGGATATGATACG. This codes for CSARQGYDT. Given in full, the CDR3 is CSARQGYDTQYF. This chain links TRBV20-1 with TRBJ2-3, with D possibly TRBD1 on 5 matching bases. The sequence runs out 3 residues before the end of the CDR3; the remainder is reconstructed from the germline J gene. Germline loops: CDR1 DFQATT, CDR2 SNEGSKA (reference sequence). This CDR3 has 12 amino acids. The V gene lost 2 bases and the J gene lost 6 bases, with 9 bases spanning the gap.

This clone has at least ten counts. Partial CDR3 DNA: TGCGCCAGCAGCCCGCAGGACAGTGGGTATGGC. It translates to CASSPQDSGYG. In full, the CDR3 is CASSPQDSGYGYTF. V is TRBV5-1 and J is TRBJ1-2, with D perhaps matching TRBD1 (6 bases). Sequencing ends 3 residues short of the CDR3 end; the germline J gene provides the rest. The CDR3 extends over 14 amino acids. Deletions cut 4 bases from V and 5 bases from J, with 15 bases between. Germline V gives CDR1 SGHRS, CDR2 YFSETQ.

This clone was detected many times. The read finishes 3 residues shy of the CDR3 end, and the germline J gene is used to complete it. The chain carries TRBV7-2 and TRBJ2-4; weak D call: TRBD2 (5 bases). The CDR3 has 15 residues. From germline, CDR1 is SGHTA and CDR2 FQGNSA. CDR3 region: CASSSPRGGRQDQYF. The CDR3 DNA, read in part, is TGTGCCAGCAGCTCTCCTCGGGGTGGGCGGCAGGAT. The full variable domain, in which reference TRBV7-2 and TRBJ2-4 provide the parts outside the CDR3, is GAGVSQSPSNKVTEKGKDVELRCDPISGHTALYWYRQSLGQGLEFLIYFQGNSAPDKSGLPSDRFSAERTGGSVSTLTIQRTQQEDSAVYLCASSSPRGGRQDQYFGAGTRLSVL.

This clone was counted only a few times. This CDR3 is CASSSTGGVEAFF. The sequenced CDR3 bases are TGTGCCAGCAGCTCGACAGGGGGAGTTGAA. V gene TRBV7-3 combines with J gene TRBJ1-1; 9 bases map to TRBD1. The read halts 3 residues ahead of the CDR3 end, with the missing end drawn from the germline J gene. Per the germline V gene, CDR1 is SGHTA and CDR2 is FQGTGA. The CDR3 totals 13 residues. V dropped 4 bases and J dropped 7; count of bases not matched to a gene: 4.

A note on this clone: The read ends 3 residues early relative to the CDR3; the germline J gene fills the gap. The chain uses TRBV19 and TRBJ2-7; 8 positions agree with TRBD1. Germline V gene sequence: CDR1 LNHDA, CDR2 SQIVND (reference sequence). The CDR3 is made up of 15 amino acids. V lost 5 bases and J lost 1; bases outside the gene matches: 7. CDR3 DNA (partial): TGTGCCAGTAGTCTAACCGGGACAGGTTCCTACGAG. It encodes CASSLTGTGSYE. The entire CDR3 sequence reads CASSLTGTGSYEQYF.

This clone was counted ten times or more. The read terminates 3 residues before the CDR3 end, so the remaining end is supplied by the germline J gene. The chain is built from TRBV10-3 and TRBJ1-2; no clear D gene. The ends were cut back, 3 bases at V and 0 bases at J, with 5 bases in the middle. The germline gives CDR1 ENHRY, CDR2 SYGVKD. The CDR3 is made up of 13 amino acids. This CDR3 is CAISESANYGYTF. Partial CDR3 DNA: TGTGCCATCAGTGAATCCGCTAACTATGGC.

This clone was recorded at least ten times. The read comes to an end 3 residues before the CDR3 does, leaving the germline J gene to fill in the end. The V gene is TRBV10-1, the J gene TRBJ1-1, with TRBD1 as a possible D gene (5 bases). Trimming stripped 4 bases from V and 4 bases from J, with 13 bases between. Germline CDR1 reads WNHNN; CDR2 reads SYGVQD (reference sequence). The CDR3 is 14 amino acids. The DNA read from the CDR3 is TGCGCCAGCAGTGGGGCAGGGACTCGCACTGAA. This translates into CASSGAGTRTE. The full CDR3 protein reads CASSGAGTRTEAFF.

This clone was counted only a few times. The sequenced CDR3 bases are TGTGCCAGTCGTGCCCCAGGGGCAGATGGC. It encodes CASRAPGADG. The whole CDR3 region reads CASRAPGADGYTF. This chain joins TRBV19 and TRBJ1-2; a possible D gene is TRBD1 (6 bases). The read stops 3 residues short of the end of the CDR3; the missing end is completed from the germline J gene. There are 13 residues in the CDR3. Per germline, CDR1 LNHDA and CDR2 SQIVND (reference sequence). V dropped 8 bases and J dropped 6 bases, with 16 bases sitting between them.

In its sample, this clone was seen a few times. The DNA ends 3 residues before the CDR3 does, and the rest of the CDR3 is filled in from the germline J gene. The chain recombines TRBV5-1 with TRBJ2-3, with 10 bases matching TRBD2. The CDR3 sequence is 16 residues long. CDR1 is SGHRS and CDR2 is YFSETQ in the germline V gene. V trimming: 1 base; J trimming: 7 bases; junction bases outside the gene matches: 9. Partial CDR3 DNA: TGCGCCAGCAGCTTGATTATGAGCGGGGGGGCAAATACG. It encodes CASSLIMSGGANT. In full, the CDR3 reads CASSLIMSGGANTQYF.

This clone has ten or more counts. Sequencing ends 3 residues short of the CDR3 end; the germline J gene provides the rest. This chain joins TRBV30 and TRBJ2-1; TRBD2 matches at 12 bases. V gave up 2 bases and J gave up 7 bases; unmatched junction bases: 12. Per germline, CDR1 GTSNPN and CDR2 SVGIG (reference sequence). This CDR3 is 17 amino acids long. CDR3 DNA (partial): TGTGCCTGGAGTACCGATAGGACTAGCGGGGTTCGGAATGAG. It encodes CAWSTDRTSGVRNE. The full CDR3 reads CAWSTDRTSGVRNEQFF.

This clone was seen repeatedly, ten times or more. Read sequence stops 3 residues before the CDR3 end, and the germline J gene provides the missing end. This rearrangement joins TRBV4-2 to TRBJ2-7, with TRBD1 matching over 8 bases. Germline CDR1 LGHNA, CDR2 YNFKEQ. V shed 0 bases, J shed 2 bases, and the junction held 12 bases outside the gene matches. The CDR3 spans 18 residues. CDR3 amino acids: CASSQDPLGQGITYEQYF. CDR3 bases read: TGTGCCAGCAGCCAAGATCCATTAGGACAGGGAATTACCTACGAG.

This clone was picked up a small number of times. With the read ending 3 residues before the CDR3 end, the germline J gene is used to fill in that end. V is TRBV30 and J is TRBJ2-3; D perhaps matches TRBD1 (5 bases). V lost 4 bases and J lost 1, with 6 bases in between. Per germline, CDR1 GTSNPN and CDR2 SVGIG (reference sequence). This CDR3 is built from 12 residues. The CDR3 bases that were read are TGTGCCTGGACACAGGGCACAGATACG. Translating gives CAWTQGTDT. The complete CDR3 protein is CAWTQGTDTQYF.

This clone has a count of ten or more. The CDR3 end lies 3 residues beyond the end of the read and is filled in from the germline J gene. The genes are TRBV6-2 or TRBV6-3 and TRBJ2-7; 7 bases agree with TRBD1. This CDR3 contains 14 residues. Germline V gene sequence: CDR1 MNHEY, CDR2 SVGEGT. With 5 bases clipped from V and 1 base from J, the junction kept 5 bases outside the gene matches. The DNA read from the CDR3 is TGTGCCAGCAGTCCTAGGACAGGTTCCTACGAG. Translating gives CASSPRTGSYE. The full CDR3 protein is CASSPRTGSYEQYF.

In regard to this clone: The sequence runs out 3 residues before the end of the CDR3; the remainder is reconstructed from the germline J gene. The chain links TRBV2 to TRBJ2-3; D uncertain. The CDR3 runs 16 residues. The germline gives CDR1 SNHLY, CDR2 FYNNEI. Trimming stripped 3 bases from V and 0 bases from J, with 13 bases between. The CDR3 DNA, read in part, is TGTGCCAGCAGTGAGGAGAGTGACTTTAGCACAGATACG. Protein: CASSEESDFSTDT. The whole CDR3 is CASSEESDFSTDTQYF.

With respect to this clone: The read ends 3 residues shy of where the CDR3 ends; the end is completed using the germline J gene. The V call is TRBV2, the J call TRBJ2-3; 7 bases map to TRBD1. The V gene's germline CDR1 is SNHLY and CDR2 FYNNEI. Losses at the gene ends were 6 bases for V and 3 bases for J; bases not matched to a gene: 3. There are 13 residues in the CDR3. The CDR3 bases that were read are TGTGCCAGCAGACAGGGGATGACAGATACG. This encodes CASRQGMTDT. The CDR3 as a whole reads CASRQGMTDTQYF.

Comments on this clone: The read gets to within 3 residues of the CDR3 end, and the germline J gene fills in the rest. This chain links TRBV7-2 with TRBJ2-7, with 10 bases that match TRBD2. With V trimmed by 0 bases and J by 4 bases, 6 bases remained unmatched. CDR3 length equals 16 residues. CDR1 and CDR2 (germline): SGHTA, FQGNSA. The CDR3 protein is CASSLAPTSGAYEQYF. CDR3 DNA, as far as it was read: TGTGCCAGCAGCTTAGCCCCAACTAGCGGGGCGTACGAG.

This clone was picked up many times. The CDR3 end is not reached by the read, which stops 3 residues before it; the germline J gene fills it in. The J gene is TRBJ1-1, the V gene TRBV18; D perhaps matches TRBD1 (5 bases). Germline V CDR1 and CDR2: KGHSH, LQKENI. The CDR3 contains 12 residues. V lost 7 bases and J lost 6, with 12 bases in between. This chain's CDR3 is CASLGGFAEAFF. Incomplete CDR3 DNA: TGTGCCAGCTTGGGGGGTTTTGCTGAA.